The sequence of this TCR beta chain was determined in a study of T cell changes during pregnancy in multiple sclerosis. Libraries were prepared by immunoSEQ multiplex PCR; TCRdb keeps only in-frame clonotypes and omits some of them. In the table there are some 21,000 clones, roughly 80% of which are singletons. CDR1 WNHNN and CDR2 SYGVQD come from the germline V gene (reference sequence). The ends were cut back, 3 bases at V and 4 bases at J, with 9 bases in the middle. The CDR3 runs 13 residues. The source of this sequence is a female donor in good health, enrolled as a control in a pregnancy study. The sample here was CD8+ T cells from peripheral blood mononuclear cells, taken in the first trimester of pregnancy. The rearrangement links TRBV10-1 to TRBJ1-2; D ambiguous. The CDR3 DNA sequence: TGCGCCAGCAGTGATCGGAGGAGCTATGGCTACACCTTC. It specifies CASSDRRSYGYTF.